This passage covers 27 T cell receptor beta chains from one sample sequenced in a study of blood T cell repertoires in COVID-19. Generated by immunoSEQ multiplex PCR, the TCRdb table keeps only in-frame clones and is missing some. Seen here are roughly 200,000 clones, roughly 84% observed once, and the top ten hold roughly 5.6%. The sample consisted of peripheral blood. The receptor set was obtained from a woman aged 40 to 50 who had recovered from COVID-19.

The genes are TRBV2 and TRBJ1-6; no firm D call. V was pared by 5 bases and J by 2 bases, with 7 bases between. The CDR3 runs to 14 residues. Per germline, CDR1 SNHLY and CDR2 FYNNEI. The DNA of the CDR3 is TGTGCCAGCAGTCCCCAAACCTATAATTCACCCCTCCACTTT. This gives the protein CASSPQTYNSPLHF. Drawing the rest from reference TRBV2 and TRBJ1-6, the complete variable domain is EPEVTQTPSHQVTQMGQEVILRCVPISNHLYFYWYRQILGQKVEFLVSFYNNEISEKSEIFDDQFSVERPDGSNFTLKIRSTKLEDSAMYFCASSPQTYNSPLHFGNGTRLTVT.

The chain has TRBV10-1 and TRBJ1-2; D ambiguous. CDR3 length equals 15 residues. Germline V lookup: CDR1 WNHNN, CDR2 SYGVQD (reference sequence). Trimming took 2 bases from V and 3 from J, leaving 13 bases between them. The CDR3 DNA sequence: TGCGCCAGCAGTGAGAGGCGGAACGCAGACTATGGCTACACCTTC. Translated: CASSERRNADYGYTF.

The chain is built from TRBV14 and TRBJ1-1; D not certain. This CDR3 has 15 residues. Per germline, CDR1 SGHDN and CDR2 FVKESK. V lost 4 bases and J lost 5, with 17 bases in between. The CDR3 sequence: CASSPEGGYRTEAFF. CDR3 DNA: TGTGCCAGCAGCCCCGAGGGAGGTTATAGGACTGAAGCTTTCTTT.

The chain is built from TRBV6-5 and TRBJ1-1, with 11 nucleotides matching TRBD1. The CDR3 consists of 15 residues. CDR1 is MNHEY, CDR2 SVGAGI, per germline. Trimming took 8 bases from V and 0 from J; bases not matched to a gene: 5. As DNA, the CDR3 is TGTGCCAGCCGGACAGGGGGCGTCATGAACACTGAAGCTTTCTTT. As protein: CASRTGGVMNTEAFF.

The chain carries TRBV18 and TRBJ2-3; D uncertain. The CDR3 is made up of 15 amino acids. The germline CDR1 and CDR2 sequences are KGHSH and LQKENI. V gave up 2 bases and J gave up 2 bases, with 11 bases separating them. Written as DNA, the CDR3 is TGTGCCAGCTCACCAGGGCAGGCTTACACAGATACGCAGTATTTT. Its protein product is CASSPGQAYTDTQYF.

This clone turned up a few times. The chain employs TRBV6-5 and TRBJ2-2; weak D call: TRBD2 (6 bases). The V gene's germline CDR1 is MNHEY and CDR2 SVGAGI. CDR3 length equals 13 residues. The V gene lost 6 bases and the J gene lost 1 base, with 6 bases spanning the gap. This CDR3 is CASSGRNTGELFF. CDR3 DNA sequence: TGTGCCAGCAGCGGGAGGAACACCGGGGAGCTGTTTTTT.

The gene calls are TRBV15 and TRBJ1-1; D might be TRBD1 (5 bases). This CDR3 has 15 amino acids. Germline lookup yields CDR1 LNHNV and CDR2 YYDKDF (reference sequence). Trimming shortened V by 0 bases and J by 7 bases, and 15 bases separated the two germline ends. CDR3 in DNA: TGTGCCACCAGCAGAGATGCCGGGGAGGGACTTGAAGCTTTCTTT. Protein: CATSRDAGEGLEAFF.

The chain employs TRBV6-1 and TRBJ1-5; TRBD1 agrees at 8 bases. Germline assignment: CDR1 MNHNS and CDR2 SASEGT. V lost 1 base to trimming and J lost 7 bases; unmatched junction nucleotides: 3. This CDR3 contains 14 residues. CDR3 loop: CASSEGQGRQPQHF. The CDR3 nucleotides read TGTGCCAGCAGTGAAGGACAGGGGCGGCAGCCCCAGCATTTT.

The chain couples TRBV7-3 to TRBJ2-1; possibly TRBD2 for D (6 bases). Germline assignment: CDR1 SGHTA and CDR2 FQGTGA. Trimming removed 4 bases at V and 4 bases at J, with 14 bases between. The CDR3 spans 15 residues. In nucleotides, the CDR3 is TGTGCCAGCAGCTCTACCGGGACTTCATACAATGAGCAGTTCTTC. Translated, it gives CASSSTGTSYNEQFF.

The gene calls are TRBV6-6 and TRBJ2-7; D is ambiguous. The CDR3 spans 12 residues. Germline V gene lookup returns CDR1 MNHNY and CDR2 SVGAGI (reference sequence). V lost 6 bases and J 6 bases, leaving 12 bases between the germline ends. CDR3 sequence reads: CASSPRVREQYF. The CDR3 bases are TGTGCCAGCAGCCCCCGGGTTCGCGAGCAGTACTTC.

V gene TRBV7-2 combines with J gene TRBJ2-7, with 11 positions matching TRBD2. Trimming at V came to 6 bases and at J to 3 bases, leaving 10 bases not matched to a gene. Germline CDR1 reads SGHTA; CDR2 reads FQGNSA. This CDR3 is 16 amino acids long. CDR3 bases: TGTGCCAGCAGGCCTATTCCGGGACTAGCGGACTACGAGCAGTACTTC. Amino acids: CASRPIPGLADYEQYF.

The chain employs TRBV5-1 and TRBJ1-4, with TRBD1 identical over 12 bases. CDR1 is SGHRS, CDR2 YFSETQ, per germline. After removal of 4 bases from V and 7 bases from J, the junction contained 5 bases not matched to a gene. The CDR3 spans 15 residues. The CDR3 nucleotides read TGCGCCAGCAGCCCGGGGGACAGGGGGCTTGAAAAACTGTTTTTT. Encoded protein: CASSPGDRGLEKLFF.

The rearrangement joins TRBV30 to TRBJ2-6; 8 bases agree with TRBD1. V shed 5 bases and J 5 bases; nucleotides not matched to a gene: 14. This CDR3 is built from 17 residues. Per the germline V gene, CDR1 is GTSNPN and CDR2 is SVGIG (reference sequence). The CDR3 nucleotides are TGTGCCTGGGGACCCGGGACAGGCTTTTTTCGGGCCAACGTCCTGACTTTC. It yields the protein CAWGPGTGFFRANVLTF.

V usage is TRBV21-1 and J usage is TRBJ1-2; TRBD1 is taken as the D call from the table, unchecked against the DNA. TRBV21-1 is reported as a pseudogene. This CDR3 has 15 amino acids. In nucleotides, the CDR3 is TGTGCCAGCAGCAAAAACCACAGTGTTAGCTATGGCTACACCTTC. This gives the protein CASSKNHSVSYGYTF.

The rearrangement joins TRBV14 to TRBJ1-2, with 11 bases that match TRBD1. The CDR3 is 12 residues long. In germline, CDR1 is SGHDN, CDR2 FVKESK. With 4 bases clipped from V and 9 bases from J, the junction kept 1 base outside the gene matches. The CDR3: CASSRTGGRYTF. DNA of the CDR3: TGTGCCAGCAGCCGGACAGGGGGCCGCTACACCTTC.

CDR3 residues: CASSLETGYEKLFF. CDR3 DNA: TGTGCCAGCAGCTTAGAGACAGGGTATGAAAAACTGTTTTTT. V usage is TRBV7-2 and J usage is TRBJ1-4, with TRBD1 matching 7 bases. Germline loops: CDR1 SGHTA, CDR2 FQGNSA. The CDR3 has 14 residues. Germline trimming cut 1 base from V and 6 bases from J; bases unmatched to any gene: 2.

V usage is TRBV13 and J usage is TRBJ2-7; TRBD2 matches 14 bases. This CDR3 is built from 19 residues. The V segment lost 5 bases and the J segment 7 bases; nucleotides outside the gene matches: 19. Germline V gives CDR1 PRHDT, CDR2 FYEKMQ (reference sequence). CDR3 nucleotide sequence: TGTGCCAGCAGCCCCGGCGACAGGGCCGGGACTAGCGGGAGTGGGGAGCAGTACTTC. Its translation is CASSPGDRAGTSGSGEQYF.

A few counts support this clone. V and J are TRBV9 and TRBJ2-2, with 10 bases matching TRBD2. Looked up from germline, CDR1 is SGDLS and CDR2 is YYNGEE. The V gene end was trimmed by 0 bases and the J gene end by 7 bases; junction bases not matched to a gene: 6. The CDR3 consists of 16 residues. The chain's CDR3 is CASSVVSGRIGGELFF. In nucleotides, the CDR3 is TGTGCCAGCAGCGTAGTTAGCGGGAGGATCGGCGGGGAGCTGTTTTTT.

This clone has just a few counts. V and J are TRBV4-1 and TRBJ2-7; 15 bases align to TRBD2. Germline V gene sequence: CDR1 MGHRA, CDR2 YSYEKL. This CDR3 comprises 15 residues. The trim removed 0 bases at V and 6 bases at J, leaving 0 bases unmatched. The chain's CDR3 is CASSQEGLAGGEQYF. In DNA form, the CDR3 reads TGCGCCAGCAGCCAAGAGGGACTAGCGGGAGGCGAGCAGTACTTC.

This chain links TRBV7-2 with TRBJ2-1; D call uncertain. The CDR3 is made up of 14 amino acids. Trimming stripped 2 bases from V and 5 bases from J, with 10 bases between. CDR1 and CDR2 (germline): SGHTA, FQGNSA. This CDR3 is CASSLWLGDNEQFF. The CDR3 DNA reads as TGTGCCAGCAGCTTATGGCTAGGAGACAATGAGCAGTTCTTC.

This clone was picked up a small number of times. The V and J genes are TRBV29-1 and TRBJ1-1, with a possible D match to TRBD1 (6 bases). The ends were cut back, 5 bases at V and 1 base at J, with 17 bases in the middle. The CDR3 extends over 15 amino acids. Per germline, CDR1 SQVTM and CDR2 ANQGSEA. CDR3 amino acids: CSVRARGAGNTEAFF. The CDR3 region has the DNA TGCAGCGTTAGGGCCCGGGGGGCGGGGAACACTGAAGCTTTCTTT.

This clone has a single count. The gene calls are TRBV6-2 or TRBV6-3 and TRBJ2-7; D is perhaps TRBD2 (5 bases). Trimming removed 2 bases from V and 6 bases from J, with 11 bases in between. The CDR3 loop spans 13 amino acids. Germline CDR1 reads MNHEY; CDR2 reads SVGEGT. In nucleotides, the CDR3 is TGTGCCAGCAGTTACCCCCGGGGTGTCGAGCAGTACTTC. The encoded protein is CASSYPRGVEQYF.

V and J are TRBV5-1 and TRBJ2-2; 11 bases map to TRBD1. V gave up 5 bases and J gave up 6 bases; unmatched junction bases: 6. Per germline, CDR1 SGHRS and CDR2 YFSETQ. The CDR3 contains 15 residues. This CDR3 is CASSYRTGGPGELFF. The DNA for the CDR3 is TGCGCCAGCAGTTACCGGACAGGGGGCCCCGGGGAGCTGTTTTTT.

The chain links TRBV5-3 to TRBJ2-5; D is possibly TRBD2 (5 bases). TRBV5-3 is flagged as an ORF with uncertain function. This CDR3 comprises 14 residues. V lost 7 bases, J lost 4 bases, and 17 bases lay in between. This CDR3 reads CARDLFEGSETQYF. CDR3 in DNA: TGTGCCAGAGACTTATTCGAGGGATCAGAGACCCAGTACTTC.

The chain combines TRBV6-1 with TRBJ2-3, with D possibly TRBD2 on 7 matching bases. The CDR3 covers 18 residues. From germline, CDR1 is MNHNS and CDR2 SASEGT. Trimming removed 4 bases at V and 3 bases at J, with 23 bases between. The CDR3 loop is CASSAPLGAGVGTDTQYF. In DNA, the CDR3 is TGTGCCAGCAGTGCCCCGTTGGGGGCGGGAGTGGGAACAGATACGCAGTATTTT.

The gene calls are TRBV5-6 and TRBJ1-2; 7 nucleotides line up with TRBD1. CDR3 size: 14 residues. Trimming at V came to 6 bases and at J to 4 bases, leaving 9 bases not matched to a gene. Looked up from germline, CDR1 is SGHDT and CDR2 is YYEEEE. CDR3 DNA sequence: TGTGCCAGCACCCGACAGGGAAACCTCTATGGCTACACCTTC. Protein: CASTRQGNLYGYTF.

The chain joins TRBV4-3 to TRBJ1-4; D is unresolved. This CDR3 is 14 amino acids long. Germline V lookup: CDR1 LGHNA, CDR2 YSLEER. Trimming shortened V by 5 bases and J by 7 bases, and 14 bases separated the two germline ends. The CDR3 coding sequence is TGCGCCAGCAGCTTCGACCAGGCGGGTGAAAAACTGTTTTTT. It is translated as CASSFDQAGEKLFF.